The present T cell receptor (beta chain) was sequenced within a study of blood T cell repertoires in COVID-19. Germline V lookup: CDR1 SGHNT, CDR2 YYREEE (reference sequence). J lost 4 bases, V lost 4 bases, and 10 bases had no gene match. The CDR3 is 16 amino acids. Using immunoSEQ multiplex PCR, the repertoire was profiled, and TCRdb retains in-frame clones only, with some absent. Among 200,000 to 250,000 clones listed, around 84% were seen once. The sequence came from a woman aged 40-49 years who had recovered from COVID-19. Sequenced: PBMCs or T cells enriched from blood (not recorded which). V gene TRBV5-4 combines with J gene TRBJ2-7; 11 positions match TRBD2. The CDR3 loop is CASSQLAGVSGYEQYF. The CDR3 bases are TGTGCCAGCAGCCAACTAGCGGGAGTTTCCGGTTACGAGCAGTACTTC.